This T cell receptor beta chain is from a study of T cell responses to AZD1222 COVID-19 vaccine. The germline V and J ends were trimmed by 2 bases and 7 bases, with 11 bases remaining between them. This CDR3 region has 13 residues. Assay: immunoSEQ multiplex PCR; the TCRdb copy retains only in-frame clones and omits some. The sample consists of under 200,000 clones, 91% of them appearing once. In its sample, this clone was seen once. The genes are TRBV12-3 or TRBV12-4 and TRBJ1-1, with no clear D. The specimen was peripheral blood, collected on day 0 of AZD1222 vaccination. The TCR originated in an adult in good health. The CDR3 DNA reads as TGTGCCAGCAGTTTATCCCGGCTAAGTGAAGCTTTCTTT. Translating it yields CASSLSRLSEAFF.